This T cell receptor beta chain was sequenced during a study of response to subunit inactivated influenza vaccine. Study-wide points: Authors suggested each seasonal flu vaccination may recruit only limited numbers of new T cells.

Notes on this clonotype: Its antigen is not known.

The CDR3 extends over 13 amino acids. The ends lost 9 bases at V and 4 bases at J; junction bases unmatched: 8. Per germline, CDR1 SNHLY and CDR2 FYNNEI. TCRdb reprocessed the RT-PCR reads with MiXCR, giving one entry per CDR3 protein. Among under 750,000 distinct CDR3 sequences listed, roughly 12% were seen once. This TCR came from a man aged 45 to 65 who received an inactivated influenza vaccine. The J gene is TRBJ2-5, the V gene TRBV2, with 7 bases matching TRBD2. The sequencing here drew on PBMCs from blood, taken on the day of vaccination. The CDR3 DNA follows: TGTGCCAGGGAATTCCCGGGGGGAGAGACCCAGTACTTC. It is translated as CAREFPGGETQYF.